The TCR beta chain described here comes from a study of blood T cell repertoires in COVID-19. With regard to this clone: The same CDR3 also results from other DNA sequences found in this sample.

Sequencing was performed with immunoSEQ multiplex PCR; in TCRdb, only in-frame clones are kept and a portion is missing. The data show fewer than 400,000 clones, 85% to 90% seen once. V dropped 0 bases and J dropped 5; count of bases not matched to a gene: 4. The CDR3 is made up of 15 amino acids. CDR1 SGHRS and CDR2 YFSETQ come from the germline V gene. This TCR derives from a woman aged 45-65 years who had recovered from COVID-19. This chain links TRBV5-1 with TRBJ1-1; 10 nucleotides agree with TRBD1. The sequencing input was PBMCs or T cells enriched from blood (not recorded which). As DNA, the CDR3 is TGCGCCAGCAGCTTGGGGACAGGGGGAGGAACTGAAGCTTTCTTT. It translates to CASSLGTGGGTEAFF.